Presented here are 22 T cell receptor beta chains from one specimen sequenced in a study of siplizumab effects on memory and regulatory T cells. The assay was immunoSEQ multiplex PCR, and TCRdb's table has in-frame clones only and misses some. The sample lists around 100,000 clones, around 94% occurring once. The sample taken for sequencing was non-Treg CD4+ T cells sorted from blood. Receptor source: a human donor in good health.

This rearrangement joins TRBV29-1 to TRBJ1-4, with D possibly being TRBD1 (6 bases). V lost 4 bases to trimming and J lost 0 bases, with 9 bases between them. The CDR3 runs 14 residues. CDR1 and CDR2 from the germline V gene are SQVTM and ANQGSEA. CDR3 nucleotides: TGCAGCGTTGCTAACAGGGCAACTAATGAAAAACTGTTTTTT. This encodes CSVANRATNEKLFF.

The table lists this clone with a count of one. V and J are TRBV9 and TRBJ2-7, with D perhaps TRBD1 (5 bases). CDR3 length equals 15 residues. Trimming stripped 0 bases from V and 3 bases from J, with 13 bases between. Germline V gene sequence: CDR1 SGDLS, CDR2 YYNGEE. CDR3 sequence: CASSVGWGRVYEQYF. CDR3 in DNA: TGTGCCAGCAGCGTAGGGTGGGGCAGGGTCTACGAGCAGTACTTC.

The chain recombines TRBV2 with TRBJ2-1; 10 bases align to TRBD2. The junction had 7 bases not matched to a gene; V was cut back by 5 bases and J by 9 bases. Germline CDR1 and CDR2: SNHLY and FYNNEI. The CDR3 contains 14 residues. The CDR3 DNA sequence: TGTGCCAGCAGTCCCGGGACTAGCGTGGCTGAGCAGTTCTTC. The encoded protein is CASSPGTSVAEQFF.

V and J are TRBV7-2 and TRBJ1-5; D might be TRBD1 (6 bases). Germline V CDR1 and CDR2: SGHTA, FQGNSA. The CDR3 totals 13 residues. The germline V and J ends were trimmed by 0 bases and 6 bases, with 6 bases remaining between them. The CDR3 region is CASSLAGAQPQHF. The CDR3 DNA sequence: TGTGCCAGCAGCTTAGCGGGGGCTCAGCCCCAGCATTTT.

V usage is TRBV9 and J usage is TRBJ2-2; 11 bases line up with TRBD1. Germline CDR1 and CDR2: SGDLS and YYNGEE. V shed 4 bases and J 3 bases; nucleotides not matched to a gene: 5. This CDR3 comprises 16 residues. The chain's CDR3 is CASSRGQGAYTGELFF. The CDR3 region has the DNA TGTGCCAGCAGCCGAGGACAGGGGGCCTACACCGGGGAGCTGTTTTTT.

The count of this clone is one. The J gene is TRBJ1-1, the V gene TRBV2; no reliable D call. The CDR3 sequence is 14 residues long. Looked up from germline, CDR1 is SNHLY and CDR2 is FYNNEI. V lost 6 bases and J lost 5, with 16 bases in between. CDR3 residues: CASRVSQTRTEAFF. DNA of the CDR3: TGTGCCAGCAGGGTAAGCCAAACGCGGACTGAAGCTTTCTTT.

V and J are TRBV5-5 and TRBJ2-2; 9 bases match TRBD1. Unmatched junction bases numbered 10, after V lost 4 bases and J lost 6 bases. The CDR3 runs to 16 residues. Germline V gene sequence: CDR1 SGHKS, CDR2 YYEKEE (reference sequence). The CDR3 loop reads CASSRTTDRGSGELFF. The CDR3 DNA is TGTGCCAGCAGCCGCACTACAGACAGGGGGTCCGGGGAGCTGTTTTTT.

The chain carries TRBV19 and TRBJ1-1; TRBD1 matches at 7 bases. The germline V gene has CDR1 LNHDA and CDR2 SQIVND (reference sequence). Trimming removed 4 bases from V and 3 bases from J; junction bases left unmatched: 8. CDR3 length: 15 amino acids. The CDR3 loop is CASSTQGNTYTEAFF. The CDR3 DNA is TGTGCCAGTAGTACACAGGGGAATACGTACACTGAAGCTTTCTTT.

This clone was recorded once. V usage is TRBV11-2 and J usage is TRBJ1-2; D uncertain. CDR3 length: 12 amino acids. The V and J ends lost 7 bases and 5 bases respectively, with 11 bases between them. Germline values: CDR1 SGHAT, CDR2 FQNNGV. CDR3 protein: CASTRIPYGYTF. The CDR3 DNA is TGTGCCAGCACTCGCATCCCATATGGCTACACCTTC.

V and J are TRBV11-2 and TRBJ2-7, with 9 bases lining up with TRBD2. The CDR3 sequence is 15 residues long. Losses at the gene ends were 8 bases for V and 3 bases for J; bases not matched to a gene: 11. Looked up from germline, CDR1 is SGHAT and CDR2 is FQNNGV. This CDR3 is CASGETAGGNYEQYF. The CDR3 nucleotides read TGTGCCAGCGGGGAGACAGCGGGAGGAAACTACGAGCAGTACTTC.

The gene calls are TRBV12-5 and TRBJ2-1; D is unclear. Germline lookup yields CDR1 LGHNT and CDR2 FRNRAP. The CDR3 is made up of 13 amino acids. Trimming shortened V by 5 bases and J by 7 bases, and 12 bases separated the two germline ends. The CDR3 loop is CASGNTFLNEQFF. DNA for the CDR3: TGTGCTAGTGGTAATACATTTTTAAATGAGCAGTTCTTC.

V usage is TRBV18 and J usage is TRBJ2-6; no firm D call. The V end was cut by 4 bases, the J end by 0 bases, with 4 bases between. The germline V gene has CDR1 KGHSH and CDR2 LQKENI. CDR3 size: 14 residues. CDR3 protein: CASSLPSGANVLTF. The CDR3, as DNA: TGTGCCAGCTCACTGCCCTCTGGGGCCAACGTCCTGACTTTC.

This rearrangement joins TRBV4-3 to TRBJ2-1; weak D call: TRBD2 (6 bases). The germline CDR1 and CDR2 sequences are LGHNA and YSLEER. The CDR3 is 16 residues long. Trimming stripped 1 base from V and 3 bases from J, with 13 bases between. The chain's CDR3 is CASSQGGGTFYNEQFF. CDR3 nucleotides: TGCGCCAGCAGCCAAGGGGGCGGGACGTTCTACAATGAGCAGTTCTTC.

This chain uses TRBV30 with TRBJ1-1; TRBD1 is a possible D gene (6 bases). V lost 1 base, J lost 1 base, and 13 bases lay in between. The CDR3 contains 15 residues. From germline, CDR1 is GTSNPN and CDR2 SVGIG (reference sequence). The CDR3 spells CAWSARDKANTEAFF. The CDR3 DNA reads TGTGCCTGGAGTGCCAGGGACAAAGCGAACACTGAAGCTTTCTTT.

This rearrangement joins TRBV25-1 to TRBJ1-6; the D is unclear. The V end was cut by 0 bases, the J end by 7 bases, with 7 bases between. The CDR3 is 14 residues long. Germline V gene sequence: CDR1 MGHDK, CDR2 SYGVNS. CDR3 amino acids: CASSEYIGNSPLHF. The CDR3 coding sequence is TGTGCCAGCAGTGAATATATTGGAAATTCACCCCTCCACTTT.

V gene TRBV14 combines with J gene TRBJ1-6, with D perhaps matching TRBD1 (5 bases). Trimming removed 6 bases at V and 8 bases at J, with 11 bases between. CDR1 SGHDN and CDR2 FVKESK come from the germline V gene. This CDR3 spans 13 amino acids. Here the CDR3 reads CASSLRGDSPLHF. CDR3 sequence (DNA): TGTGCCAGCAGTCTCCGAGGGGATTCACCCCTCCACTTT. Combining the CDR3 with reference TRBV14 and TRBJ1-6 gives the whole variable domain EAGVTQFPSHSVIEKGQTVTLRCDPISGHDNLYWYRRVMGKEIKFLLHFVKESKQDESGMPNNRFLAERTGGTYSTLKVQPAELEDSGVYFCASSLRGDSPLHFGNGTRLTVT.

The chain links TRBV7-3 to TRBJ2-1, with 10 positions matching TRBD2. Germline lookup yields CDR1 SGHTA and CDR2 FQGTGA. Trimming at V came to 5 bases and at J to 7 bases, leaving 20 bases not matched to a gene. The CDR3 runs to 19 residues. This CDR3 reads CASSEVPGSGRAHGNEQFF. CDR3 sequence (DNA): TGTGCCAGCAGCGAAGTACCTGGGAGCGGGAGGGCACATGGGAATGAGCAGTTCTTC.

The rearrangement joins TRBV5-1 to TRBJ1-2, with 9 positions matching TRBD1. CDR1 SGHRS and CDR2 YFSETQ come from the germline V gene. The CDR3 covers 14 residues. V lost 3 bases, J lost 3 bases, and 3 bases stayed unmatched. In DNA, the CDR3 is TGCGCCAGCAGCTCGGGACAGGGATACTATGGCTACACCTTC. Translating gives CASSSGQGYYGYTF.

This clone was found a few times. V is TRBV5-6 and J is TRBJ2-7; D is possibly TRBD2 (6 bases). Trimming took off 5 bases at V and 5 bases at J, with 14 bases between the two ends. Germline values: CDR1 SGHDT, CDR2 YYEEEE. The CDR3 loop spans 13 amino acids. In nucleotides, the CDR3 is TGTGCCAGCAGGCTGGAGGGCTTGCACGAGCAGTACTTC. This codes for CASRLEGLHEQYF.

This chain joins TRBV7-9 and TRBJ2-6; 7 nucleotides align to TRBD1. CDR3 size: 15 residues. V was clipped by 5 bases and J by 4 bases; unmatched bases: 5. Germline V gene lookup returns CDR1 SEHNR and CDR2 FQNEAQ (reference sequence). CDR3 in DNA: TGTGCCAGCAGCAAAGGGACAGCGGGGGCCAACGTCCTGACTTTC. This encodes CASSKGTAGANVLTF.

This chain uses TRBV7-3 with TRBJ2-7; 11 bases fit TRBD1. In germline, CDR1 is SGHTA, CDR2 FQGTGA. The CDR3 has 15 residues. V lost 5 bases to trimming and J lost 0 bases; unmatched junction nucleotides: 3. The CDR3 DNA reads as TGTGCCAGCAGCCCCGGACAGGGGGCCTCCTACGAGCAGTACTTC. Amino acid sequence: CASSPGQGASYEQYF.

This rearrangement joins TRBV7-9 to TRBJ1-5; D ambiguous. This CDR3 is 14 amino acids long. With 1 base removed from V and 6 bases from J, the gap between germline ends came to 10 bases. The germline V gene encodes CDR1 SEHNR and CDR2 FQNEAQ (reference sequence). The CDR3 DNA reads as TGTGCCAGCAGCTTAGATTCGGGTTCTCAGCCCCAGCATTTT. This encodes CASSLDSGSQPQHF.